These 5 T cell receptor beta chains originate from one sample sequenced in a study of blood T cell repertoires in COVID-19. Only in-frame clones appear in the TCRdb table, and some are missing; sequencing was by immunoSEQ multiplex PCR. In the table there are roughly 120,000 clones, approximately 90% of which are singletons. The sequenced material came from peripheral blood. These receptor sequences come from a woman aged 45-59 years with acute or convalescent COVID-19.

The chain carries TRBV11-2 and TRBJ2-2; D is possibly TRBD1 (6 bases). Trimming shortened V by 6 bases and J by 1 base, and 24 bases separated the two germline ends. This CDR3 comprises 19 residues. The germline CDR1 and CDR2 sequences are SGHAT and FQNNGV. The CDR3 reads CASSRLKVPDRLNTGELFF. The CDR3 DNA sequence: TGTGCCAGCAGTCGTCTTAAGGTACCCGACAGGCTGAACACCGGGGAGCTGTTTTTT.

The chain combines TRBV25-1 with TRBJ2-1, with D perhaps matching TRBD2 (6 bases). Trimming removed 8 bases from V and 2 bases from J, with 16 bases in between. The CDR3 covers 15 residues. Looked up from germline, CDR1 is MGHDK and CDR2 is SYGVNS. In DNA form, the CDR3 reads TGTGCCAGCGCCAGGGAGGTTGGTGCCTACAATGAGCAGTTCTTC. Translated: CASAREVGAYNEQFF.

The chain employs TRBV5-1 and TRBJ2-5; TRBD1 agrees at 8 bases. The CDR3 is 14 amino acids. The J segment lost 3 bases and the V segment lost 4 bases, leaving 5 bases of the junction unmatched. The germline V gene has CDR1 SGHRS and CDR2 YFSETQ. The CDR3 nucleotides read TGCGCCAGCAGCGAGGACAGGGCAAAAGAGACCCAGTACTTC. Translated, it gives CASSEDRAKETQYF.

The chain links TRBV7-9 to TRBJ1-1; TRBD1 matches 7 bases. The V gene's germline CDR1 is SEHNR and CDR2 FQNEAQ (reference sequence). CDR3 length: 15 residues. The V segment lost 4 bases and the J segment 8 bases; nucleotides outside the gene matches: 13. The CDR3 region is CASSSHRGTTLEAFF. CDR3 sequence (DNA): TGTGCCAGCAGCTCACACAGGGGCACAACACTCGAAGCTTTCTTT.

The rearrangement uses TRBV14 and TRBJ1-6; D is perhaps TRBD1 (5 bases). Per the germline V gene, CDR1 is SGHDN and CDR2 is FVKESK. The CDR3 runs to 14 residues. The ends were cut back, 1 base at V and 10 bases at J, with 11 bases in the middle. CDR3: CASSQATPGSPLHF. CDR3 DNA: TGTGCCAGCAGCCAAGCCACCCCAGGGTCACCCCTCCACTTT.